This T cell receptor (beta chain) was observed in a study of CDR3 diversity in severe acne. TCRdb re-analysed the PCR reads in MiXCR, keeping a single row per CDR3 protein. The sample contains around 85,000 distinct CDR3 sequences, approximately 49% of which appear only once. Per the germline V gene, CDR1 is SGHTA and CDR2 is FQGTGA. This CDR3 has 16 amino acids. Trimming pared 4 bases from V and 3 bases from J, leaving 19 bases between. V gene TRBV7-3 combines with J gene TRBJ2-7; either TRBD1 or TRBD2 may supply D (5 bases each). Sequenced: blood. The TCR was taken from a male donor with severe acne vulgaris. This chain's CDR3 is CASSSRVGTLNYEQYF. DNA of the CDR3: TGTGCCAGCAGCTCCCGGGTCGGGACCCTGAACTACGAGCAGTACTTC.